The 3 T cell receptor beta chains in this list originate from one sample, sequenced in a study of T cell changes during pregnancy in multiple sclerosis. The assay was immunoSEQ multiplex PCR, and TCRdb's table has in-frame clones only and misses some. The sample comprises tens of thousands of clones, around nine tenths of which are singletons, and approximately 0.47% rests with the top ten. Sequences were derived from CD4+ T cells from peripheral blood mononuclear cells, sampled in the second trimester of pregnancy. All receptors come from a female donor with multiple sclerosis, enrolled in a pregnancy study.

The V gene is TRBV5-1, the J gene TRBJ1-2; D is unclear. Per germline, CDR1 SGHRS and CDR2 YFSETQ. CDR3 length: 15 residues. V was shortened by 0 bases and J by 4 bases, with 13 bases between the two germline ends. CDR3 coding DNA: TGCGCCAGCAGCTTGGACGCGGTTCTAAGCTATGGCTACACCTTC. Amino acids: CASSLDAVLSYGYTF. The full variable domain, completed using reference TRBV5-1 and TRBJ1-2, is KAGVTQTPRYLIKTRGQQVTLSCSPISGHRSVSWYQQTPGQGLQFLFEYFSETQRNKGNFPGRFSGRQFSNSRSEMNVSTLELGDSALYLCASSLDAVLSYGYTFGSGTRLTVV.

The chain employs TRBV23-1 and TRBJ2-7; D is perhaps TRBD1 (6 bases). TRBV23-1 is known as an ORF, though its function is uncertain. The CDR3 length is 13 residues. V was shortened by 4 bases and J by 9 bases, with 16 bases between the two germline ends. The CDR3 nucleotides read TGCGCCAGCAGTCCCCCGACAGGATCAGCGCAGTACTTC. Its translation is CASSPPTGSAQYF.

This chain uses TRBV7-9 with TRBJ2-1; 12 nucleotides match TRBD1. The length of the CDR3 is 18 residues. V was clipped by 2 bases and J by 4 bases; unmatched bases: 9. CDR1 and CDR2 from the germline V gene are SEHNR and FQNEAQ (reference sequence). In DNA form, the CDR3 reads TGTGCCAGCAGCTTAACGAAGCGGGACAGGGGGCTGTACAATGAGCAGTTCTTC. It specifies CASSLTKRDRGLYNEQFF.